Listed here is a single TCR beta chain. Assay: immunoSEQ multiplex PCR; the TCRdb copy retains only in-frame clones and omits some. The sample has roughly 76,000 clones; roughly 82% are singletons. These data come from a study of OX40 agonist ivuxolimab in advanced cancers. Study overall: The treatment was a fully human IgG2 OX40 agonist, ivuxolimab. The mean age was approximately 60 years, ranging from about 23 to 79, with about four fifths of participants male.

V shed 6 bases and J 8 bases; nucleotides not matched to a gene: 4. This CDR3 has 12 residues. Germline V gives CDR1 MNHEY, CDR2 SVGAGI. Blood got drawn at baseline, again on cycle 4 day 1, and then on cycle 7 day 1. The chain links TRBV6-5 to TRBJ1-2, with 9 bases aligning to TRBD1. The sequence was collected from an adult with an advanced solid tumor such as melanoma, head and neck, liver or kidney cancer. The source material was CD4+ or CD8+ T cells sorted from blood, sampled in a trial of the OX40 agonist ivuxolimab. The CDR3 sequence is CASRTGGRGYTF. CDR3 nucleotides: TGTGCCAGCAGGACAGGGGGACGAGGCTACACCTTC.